This T cell receptor (beta chain) was captured by sequencing in a study of identical twins. Each donor (without exception) was a healthy Caucasian. CDR1 and CDR2 from the germline V gene are PRHDT and FYEKMQ (reference sequence). Unmatched junction bases numbered 11, after V lost 3 bases and J lost 3 bases. The CDR3 is 17 amino acids. Findings of the study overall: Models predicted less out-of-frame TCR alpha sharing in monozygotic twins than was found. Beta out-of-frame sequences showed weaker excess sharing between twins.

A note on this clonotype: The antigen remains unidentified.

TCRdb re-called the 5' RACE reads with MiXCR, one entry per CDR3 protein. The data show approximately 350,000 distinct CDR3 sequences, roughly 12% seen once. In addition, the sample was reused for a study of yellow fever vaccine responses in identical twins. Turning to that study: Twins showed a vaccine T cell response that reportedly seemed partly convergent, partly personalized.

Input material: CD8+ T cells sorted from blood. This chain connects TRBV13 to TRBJ1-1; 9 nucleotides match TRBD1. This clonotype was obtained from a woman aged 18-29 years in good health. CDR3 amino acids: CASSLKGTGPLDTEAFF. DNA of the CDR3: TGTGCCAGCAGCTTGAAGGGGACAGGGCCGCTGGACACTGAAGCTTTCTTT.